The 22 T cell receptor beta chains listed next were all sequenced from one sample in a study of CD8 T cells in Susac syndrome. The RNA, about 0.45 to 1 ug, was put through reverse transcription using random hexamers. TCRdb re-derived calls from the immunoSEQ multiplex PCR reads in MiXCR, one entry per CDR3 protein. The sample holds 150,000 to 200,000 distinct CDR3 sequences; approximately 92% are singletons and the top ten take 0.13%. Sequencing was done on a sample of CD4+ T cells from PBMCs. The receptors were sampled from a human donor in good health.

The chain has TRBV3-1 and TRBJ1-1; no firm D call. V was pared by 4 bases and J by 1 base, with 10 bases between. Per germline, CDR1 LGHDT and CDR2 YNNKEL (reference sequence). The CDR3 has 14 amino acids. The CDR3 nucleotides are TGTGCCAGCAGCCCTGGACGGCCGAACACTGAAGCTTTCTTT. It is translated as CASSPGRPNTEAFF.

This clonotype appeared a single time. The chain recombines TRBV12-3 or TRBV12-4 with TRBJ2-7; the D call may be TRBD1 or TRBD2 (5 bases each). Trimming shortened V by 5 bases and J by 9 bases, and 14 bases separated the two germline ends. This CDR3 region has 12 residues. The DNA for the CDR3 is TGTGCCAGCAGTCGGGACGAAACCGGGCAGTACTTC. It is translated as CASSRDETGQYF.

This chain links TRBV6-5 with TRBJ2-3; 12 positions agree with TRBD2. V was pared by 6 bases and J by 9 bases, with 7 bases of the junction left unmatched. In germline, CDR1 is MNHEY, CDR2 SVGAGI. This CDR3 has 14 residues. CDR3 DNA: TGTGCCAGCAGGCAACCTGGACTAGCGGGGACGCAGTATTTT. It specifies CASRQPGLAGTQYF.

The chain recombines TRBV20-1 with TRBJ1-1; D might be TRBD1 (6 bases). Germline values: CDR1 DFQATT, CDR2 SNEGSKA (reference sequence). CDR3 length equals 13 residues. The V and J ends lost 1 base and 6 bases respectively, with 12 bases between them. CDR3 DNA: TGCAGTGCTAGAGGTCAGGGGTTCGCTGAAGCTTTCTTT. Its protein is CSARGQGFAEAFF.

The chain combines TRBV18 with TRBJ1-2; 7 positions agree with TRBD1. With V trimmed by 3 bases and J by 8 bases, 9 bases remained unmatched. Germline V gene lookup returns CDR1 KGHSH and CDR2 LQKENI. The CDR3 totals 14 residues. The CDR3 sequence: CASSPDREFVGYTF. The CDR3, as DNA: TGTGCCAGCTCACCCGACAGGGAGTTTGTGGGCTACACCTTC.

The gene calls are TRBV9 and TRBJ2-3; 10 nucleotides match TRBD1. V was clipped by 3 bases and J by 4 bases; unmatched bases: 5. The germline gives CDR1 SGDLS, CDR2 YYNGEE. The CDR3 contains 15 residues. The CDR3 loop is CASSATGGDADTQYF. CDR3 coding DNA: TGTGCCAGCAGCGCGACAGGGGGCGACGCAGATACGCAGTATTTT.

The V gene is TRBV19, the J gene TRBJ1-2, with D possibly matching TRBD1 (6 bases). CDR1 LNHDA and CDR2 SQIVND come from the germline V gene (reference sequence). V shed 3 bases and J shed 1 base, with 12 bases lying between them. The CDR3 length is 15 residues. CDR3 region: CASSIGRGFNYGYTF. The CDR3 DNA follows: TGTGCCAGTAGTATCGGCAGGGGATTTAACTATGGCTACACCTTC.

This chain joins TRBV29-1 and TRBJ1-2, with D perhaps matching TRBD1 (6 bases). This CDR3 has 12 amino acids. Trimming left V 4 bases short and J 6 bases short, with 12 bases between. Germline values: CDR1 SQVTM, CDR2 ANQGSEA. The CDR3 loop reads CSVAGALDGYTF. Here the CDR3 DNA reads TGCAGCGTTGCAGGGGCCCTTGATGGCTACACCTTC.

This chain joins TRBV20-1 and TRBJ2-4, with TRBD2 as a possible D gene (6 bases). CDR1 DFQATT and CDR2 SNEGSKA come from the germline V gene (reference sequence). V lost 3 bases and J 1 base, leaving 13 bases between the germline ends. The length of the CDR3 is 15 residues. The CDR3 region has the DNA TGCAGTGCTAGTGAGAGCGGGTGGGCCAAAAACATTCAGTACTTC. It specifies CSASESGWAKNIQYF.

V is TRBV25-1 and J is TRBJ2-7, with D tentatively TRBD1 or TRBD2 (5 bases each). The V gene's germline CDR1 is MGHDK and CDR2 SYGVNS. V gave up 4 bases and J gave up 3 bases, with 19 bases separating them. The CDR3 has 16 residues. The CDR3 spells CASSGPWDGDYYEQYF. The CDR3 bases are TGTGCCAGCAGTGGGCCTTGGGACGGAGATTACTACGAGCAGTACTTC.

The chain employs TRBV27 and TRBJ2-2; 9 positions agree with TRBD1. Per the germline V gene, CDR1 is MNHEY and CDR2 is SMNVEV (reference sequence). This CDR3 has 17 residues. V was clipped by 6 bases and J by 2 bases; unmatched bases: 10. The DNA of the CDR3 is TGTGCCAGCAGCCCCTCTCCGGGACAGGGCAACACCGGGGAGCTGTTTTTT. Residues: CASSPSPGQGNTGELFF.

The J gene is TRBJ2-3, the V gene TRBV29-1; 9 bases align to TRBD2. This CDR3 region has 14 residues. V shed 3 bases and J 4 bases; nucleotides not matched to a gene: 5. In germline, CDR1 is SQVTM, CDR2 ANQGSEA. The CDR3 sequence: CSVDRAGGSDTQYF. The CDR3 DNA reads TGCAGCGTTGACCGAGCGGGGGGCTCAGATACGCAGTATTTT.

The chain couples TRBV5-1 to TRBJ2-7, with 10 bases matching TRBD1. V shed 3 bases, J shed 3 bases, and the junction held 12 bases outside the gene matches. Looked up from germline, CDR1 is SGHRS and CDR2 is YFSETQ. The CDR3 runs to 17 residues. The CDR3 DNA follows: TGCGCCAGCAGCTCTAGGACAGGGGGTTCCCTTTACTACGAGCAGTACTTC. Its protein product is CASSSRTGGSLYYEQYF.

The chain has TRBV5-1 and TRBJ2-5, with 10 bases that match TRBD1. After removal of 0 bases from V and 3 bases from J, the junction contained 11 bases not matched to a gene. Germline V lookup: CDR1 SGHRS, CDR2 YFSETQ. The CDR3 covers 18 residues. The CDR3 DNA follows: TGCGCCAGCAGCTTGGGGGGACAGGGGCGCCCCTCCGAAGAGACCCAGTACTTC. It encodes CASSLGGQGRPSEETQYF. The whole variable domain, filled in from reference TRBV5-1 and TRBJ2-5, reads KAGVTQTPRYLIKTRGQQVTLSCSPISGHRSVSWYQQTPGQGLQFLFEYFSETQRNKGNFPGRFSGRQFSNSRSEMNVSTLELGDSALYLCASSLGGQGRPSEETQYFGPGTRLLVL.

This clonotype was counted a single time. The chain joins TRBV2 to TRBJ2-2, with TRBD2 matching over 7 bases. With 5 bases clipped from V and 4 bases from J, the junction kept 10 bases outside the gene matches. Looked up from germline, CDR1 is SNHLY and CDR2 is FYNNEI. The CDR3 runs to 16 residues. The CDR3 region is CASSSFAGTTTGELFF. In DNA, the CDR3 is TGTGCCAGCAGTTCTTTCGCCGGGACTACCACCGGGGAGCTGTTTTTT.

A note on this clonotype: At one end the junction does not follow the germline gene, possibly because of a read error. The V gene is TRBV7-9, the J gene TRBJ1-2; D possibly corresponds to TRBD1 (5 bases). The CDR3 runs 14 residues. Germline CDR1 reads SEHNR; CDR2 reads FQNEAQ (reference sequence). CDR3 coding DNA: TGTGCCAGCAGTTTAGAGGGACGGTCCTATGGCTACACCTTC. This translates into CASSLEGRSYGYTF.

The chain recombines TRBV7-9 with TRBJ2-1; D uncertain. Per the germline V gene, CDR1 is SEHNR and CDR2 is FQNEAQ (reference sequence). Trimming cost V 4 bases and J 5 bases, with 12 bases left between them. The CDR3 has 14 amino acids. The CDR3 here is CASSSTNRDNEQFF. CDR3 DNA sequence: TGTGCCAGCAGCTCCACAAACCGGGACAATGAGCAGTTCTTC. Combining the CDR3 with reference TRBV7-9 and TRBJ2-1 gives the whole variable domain DTGVSQNPRHKITKRGQNVTFRCDPISEHNRLYWYRQTLGQGPEFLTYFQNEAQLEKSRLLSDRFSAERPKGSFSTLEIQRTEQGDSAMYLCASSSTNRDNEQFFGPGTRLTVL.

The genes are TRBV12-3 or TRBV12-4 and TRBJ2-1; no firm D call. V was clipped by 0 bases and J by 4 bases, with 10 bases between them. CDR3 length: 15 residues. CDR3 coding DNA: TGTGCCAGCAGTTTAGCGCGGAGAGCTTACAATGAGCAGTTCTTC. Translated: CASSLARRAYNEQFF.

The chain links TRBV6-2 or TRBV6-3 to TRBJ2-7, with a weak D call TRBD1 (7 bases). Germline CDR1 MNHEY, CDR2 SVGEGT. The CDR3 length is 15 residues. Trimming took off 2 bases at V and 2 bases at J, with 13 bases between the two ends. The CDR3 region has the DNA TGTGCCAGCAGTTACGGCAGGGGGGCAACCTACGAGCAGTACTTC. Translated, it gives CASSYGRGATYEQYF.

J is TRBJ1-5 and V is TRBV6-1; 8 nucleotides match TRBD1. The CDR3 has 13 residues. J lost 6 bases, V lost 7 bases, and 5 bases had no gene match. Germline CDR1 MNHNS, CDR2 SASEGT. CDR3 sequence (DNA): TGTGCCAGCAATGACAGGGGTGGTCAGCCCCAGCATTTT. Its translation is CASNDRGGQPQHF.

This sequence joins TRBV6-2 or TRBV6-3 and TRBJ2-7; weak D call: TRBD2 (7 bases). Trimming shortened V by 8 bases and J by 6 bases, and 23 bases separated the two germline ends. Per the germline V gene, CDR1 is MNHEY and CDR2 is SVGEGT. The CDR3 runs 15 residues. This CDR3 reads CASQGGGRLVSEQYF. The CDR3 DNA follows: TGTGCCAGCCAAGGCGGGGGCCGACTAGTATCCGAGCAGTACTTC.

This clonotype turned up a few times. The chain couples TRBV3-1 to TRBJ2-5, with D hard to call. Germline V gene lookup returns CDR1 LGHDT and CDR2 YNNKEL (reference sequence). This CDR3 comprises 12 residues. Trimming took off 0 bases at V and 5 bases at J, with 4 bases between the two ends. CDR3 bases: TGTGCCAGCAGCCAAGATCTTGAGACCCAGTACTTC. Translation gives CASSQDLETQYF.